Shown below are 25 T cell receptor beta chains from a single sample sequenced in a study of graft-versus-host responses after intestinal transplantation. No antigen is known for these receptors. The method was immunoSEQ multiplex PCR; TCRdb's version includes in-frame clones alone and lacks a portion of them. The sample has some 140,000 clones; over 85% are singletons. The material sequenced was unstimulated CD4+ T cells sorted from spleen or lymph node cells, taken before intestinal transplant. The source is a human donor who received an intestinal transplant.

This clone has a single count. V usage is TRBV4-1 and J usage is TRBJ1-2; possible D gene TRBD1, 5 bases. The V and J ends lost 2 bases and 5 bases respectively, with 9 bases between them. The CDR3 spans 13 residues. Germline V CDR1 and CDR2: MGHRA, YSYEKL. Here the CDR3 reads CASSQQGSYGYTF. The CDR3 DNA sequence: TGCGCCAGCAGCCAACAGGGATCTTATGGCTACACCTTC.

The rearrangement links TRBV30 to TRBJ1-3; D call uncertain. The CDR3 contains 15 residues. Germline CDR1 reads GTSNPN; CDR2 reads SVGIG (reference sequence). Trimming removed 3 bases at V and 0 bases at J, with 12 bases between. CDR3 sequence reads: CAWSLVGSSGNTIYF. The CDR3 DNA reads TGTGCCTGGAGCCTCGTCGGGAGCTCTGGAAACACCATATATTTT.

V gene TRBV5-5 combines with J gene TRBJ2-3; D is unresolved. Trimming left V 1 base short and J 0 bases short, with 9 bases between. From germline, CDR1 is SGHKS and CDR2 YYEKEE (reference sequence). The CDR3 is made up of 15 amino acids. CDR3 in amino acids: CASSLTAYSTDTQYF. CDR3 sequence (DNA): TGTGCCAGCAGCTTGACAGCCTATAGCACAGATACGCAGTATTTT.

The V gene is TRBV19, the J gene TRBJ2-7; D is perhaps TRBD1 or TRBD2 (5 bases each). Germline V lookup: CDR1 LNHDA, CDR2 SQIVND (reference sequence). V lost 4 bases to trimming and J lost 2 bases, with 9 bases between them. The CDR3 consists of 13 residues. CDR3 DNA sequence: TGTGCCAGTAGTAAGGGACGCACCTACGAGCAGTACTTC. Translating gives CASSKGRTYEQYF.

The CDR3 spells CASSKTDEQFF. The DNA of the CDR3 is TGTGCCAGCTCAAAAACGGATGAGCAGTTCTTC. This chain uses TRBV18 with TRBJ2-1, with D unclear. The germline V and J ends were trimmed by 5 bases and 8 bases, with 7 bases remaining between them. The CDR3 is made up of 11 amino acids. Germline V lookup: CDR1 KGHSH, CDR2 LQKENI.

The chain is built from TRBV2 and TRBJ1-1; the D is unclear. Germline V gene sequence: CDR1 SNHLY, CDR2 FYNNEI. The CDR3 consists of 11 residues. V was pared by 4 bases and J by 5 bases, with 5 bases between. CDR3: CASSGETEAFF. DNA of the CDR3: TGTGCCAGCAGTGGCGAGACTGAAGCTTTCTTT.

The chain couples TRBV5-8 to TRBJ1-2; D is unclear. The CDR3 has 14 amino acids. Germline lookup yields CDR1 SGHTS and CDR2 YDEGEE. Trimming left V 2 bases short and J 1 base short, with 9 bases between. CDR3 region: CASSLNGVNYGYTF. The CDR3 DNA follows: TGTGCCAGCAGCTTAAACGGGGTTAACTATGGCTACACCTTC.

The V gene is TRBV5-6, the J gene TRBJ2-5, with D unclear. In germline, CDR1 is SGHDT, CDR2 YYEEEE. This CDR3 is built from 12 residues. V lost 4 bases to trimming and J lost 2 bases, with 6 bases between them. The CDR3 spells CASSIPQETQYF. The CDR3 nucleotides are TGTGCCAGCAGCATACCGCAAGAGACCCAGTACTTC. The full variable domain, its missing parts supplied by reference TRBV5-6 and TRBJ2-5, is DAGVTQSPTHLIKTRGQQVTLRCSPKSGHDTVSWYQQALGQGPQFIFQYYEEEERQRGNFPDRFSGHQFPNYSSELNVNALLLGDSALYLCASSIPQETQYFGPGTRLLVL.

V is TRBV15 and J is TRBJ1-5; weak D call: TRBD1 (5 bases). The CDR3 consists of 14 residues. Trimming cost V 0 bases and J 4 bases, with 7 bases left between them. Germline V gives CDR1 LNHNV, CDR2 YYDKDF (reference sequence). The CDR3 region is CATSRDRGNQPQHF. Written as DNA, the CDR3 is TGTGCCACCAGCAGAGATAGGGGAAATCAGCCCCAGCATTTT.

In its sample, this clone was seen once. The V call is TRBV4-1, the J call TRBJ2-6, with D perhaps matching TRBD2 (5 bases). V lost 4 bases and J lost 0, with 13 bases in between. This CDR3 is built from 17 residues. Germline CDR1 MGHRA, CDR2 YSYEKL. The CDR3 coding sequence is TGCGCCAGCAGCCCGGGTTCGGGGAGCTCTGGGGCCAACGTCCTGACTTTC. Encoded protein: CASSPGSGSSGANVLTF.

V usage is TRBV5-1 and J usage is TRBJ1-1, with a weak D call TRBD1 (6 bases). The CDR3 spans 11 residues. Looked up from germline, CDR1 is SGHRS and CDR2 is YFSETQ. Trimming removed 0 bases from V and 11 bases from J, with 8 bases in between. CDR3 coding DNA: TGCGCCAGCAGCTTGGACAGGGATGCTTTCTTT. Encoded protein: CASSLDRDAFF.

The chain couples TRBV5-1 to TRBJ2-3; maybe TRBD2 (6 bases). The CDR3 totals 15 residues. Trimming left V 3 bases short and J 3 bases short, with 14 bases between. Germline CDR1 is SGHRS and CDR2 is YFSETQ. As DNA, the CDR3 is TGCGCCAGCAGCTCGGGGGTCCTCATTACAGATACGCAGTATTTT. Protein: CASSSGVLITDTQYF. Full variable domain (rest looked up from reference TRBV5-1 and TRBJ2-3): KAGVTQTPRYLIKTRGQQVTLSCSPISGHRSVSWYQQTPGQGLQFLFEYFSETQRNKGNFPGRFSGRQFSNSRSEMNVSTLELGDSALYLCASSSGVLITDTQYFGPGTRLTVL.

The chain has TRBV6-5 and TRBJ2-7; 9 nucleotides agree with TRBD1. Unmatched junction bases numbered 12, after V lost 3 bases and J lost 6 bases. CDR1 MNHEY and CDR2 SVGAGI come from the germline V gene. This CDR3 spans 16 amino acids. The CDR3 nucleotides read TGTGCCAGCAGTTATCGAACGGACAGGGGACGAGGCGAGCAGTACTTC. This codes for CASSYRTDRGRGEQYF.

This clone was observed a handful of times. This chain connects TRBV9 to TRBJ2-3; possibly TRBD1 for D (5 bases). The CDR3 has 16 amino acids. CDR1 and CDR2 (germline): SGDLS, YYNGEE. The V and J ends lost 0 bases and 2 bases respectively, with 13 bases between them. The CDR3, as DNA: TGTGCCAGCAGCGTAGCCCCAGGGCGCCACACAGATACGCAGTATTTT. It specifies CASSVAPGRHTDTQYF. The variable domain in full, completed from reference TRBV9 and TRBJ2-3, reads DSGVTQTPKHLITATGQRVTLRCSPRSGDLSVYWYQQSLDQGLQFLIQYYNGEERAKGNILERFSAQQFPDLHSELNLSSLELGDSALYFCASSVAPGRHTDTQYFGPGTRLTVL.

The genes are TRBV7-2 and TRBJ2-1; D may be TRBD1 (6 bases). Trimming left V 5 bases short and J 6 bases short, with 11 bases between. This CDR3 is built from 13 residues. The germline V gene has CDR1 SGHTA and CDR2 FQGNSA. As DNA, the CDR3 is TGTGCCAGCAGCCACGGACAGACCAATGAGCAGTTCTTC. Residues: CASSHGQTNEQFF.

V gene TRBV5-6 combines with J gene TRBJ1-5; D perhaps matches TRBD1 (5 bases). The V gene's germline CDR1 is SGHDT and CDR2 YYEEEE. Trimming left V 3 bases short and J 6 bases short, with 10 bases between. The CDR3 covers 13 residues. The CDR3 bases are TGTGCCAGCAGCTGGGGGGGTAGTCAGCCCCAGCATTTT. Its translation: CASSWGGSQPQHF.

The chain combines TRBV5-1 with TRBJ2-7; D not certain. V dropped 4 bases and J dropped 6 bases, with 17 bases sitting between them. The CDR3 length is 14 residues. From germline, CDR1 is SGHRS and CDR2 YFSETQ. CDR3 protein: CASSKDGPVREQYF. CDR3 bases: TGCGCCAGCAGCAAGGACGGCCCTGTTCGCGAGCAGTACTTC.

The CDR3 reads CSFSDRGGYNEQFF. The CDR3 DNA follows: TGCAGCTTCTCGGACAGGGGAGGCTACAATGAGCAGTTCTTC. The genes are TRBV29-1 and TRBJ2-1, with 9 bases that match TRBD1. Looked up from germline, CDR1 is SQVTM and CDR2 is ANQGSEA. The CDR3 totals 14 residues. Trimming at V came to 8 bases and at J to 3 bases, leaving 8 bases not matched to a gene.

This chain connects TRBV5-8 to TRBJ1-2, with D uncertain. Germline loops: CDR1 SGHTS, CDR2 YDEGEE. This CDR3 spans 14 amino acids. V was clipped by 0 bases and J by 7 bases, with 13 bases between them. The CDR3 reads CASSLGFRWVGYTF. DNA of the CDR3: TGTGCCAGCAGCTTGGGTTTTCGGTGGGTTGGCTACACCTTC.

This sequence joins TRBV7-9 and TRBJ2-1, with D tentatively TRBD1 (6 bases). Germline CDR1 reads SEHNR; CDR2 reads FQNEAQ (reference sequence). V lost 1 base and J 10 bases, leaving 17 bases between the germline ends. The CDR3 has 15 amino acids. CDR3 nucleotide sequence: TGTGCCAGCAGCTTAGAGGGTTGGGGGCCCCGCGAGCAGTTCTTC. It yields the protein CASSLEGWGPREQFF.

The rearrangement uses TRBV6-1 and TRBJ2-3; 7 bases are a match to TRBD2. Per the germline V gene, CDR1 is MNHNS and CDR2 is SASEGT. Germline trimming cut 6 bases from V and 2 bases from J; bases unmatched to any gene: 5. CDR3 size: 14 residues. The CDR3 here is CASSVAGSTDTQYF. In DNA form, the CDR3 reads TGTGCCAGCAGCGTAGCGGGTTCCACAGATACGCAGTATTTT.

This chain links TRBV6-5 with TRBJ2-1; possible D gene TRBD1, 6 bases. V lost 4 bases and J 3 bases, leaving 7 bases between the germline ends. Germline V gene sequence: CDR1 MNHEY, CDR2 SVGAGI. CDR3 length equals 13 residues. The CDR3 is CASSLDSYNEQFF. The CDR3 bases are TGTGCCAGCAGTTTGGACAGCTACAATGAGCAGTTCTTC.

The chain combines TRBV10-3 with TRBJ2-3; D is uncertain. CDR1 and CDR2 from the germline V gene are ENHRY and SYGVKD. Trimming left V 4 bases short and J 0 bases short, with 23 bases between. CDR3 length equals 19 residues. The CDR3 loop is CAISGLVGQPTLSTDTQYF. Here the CDR3 DNA reads TGTGCCATCAGTGGCCTCGTGGGCCAGCCTACGCTCAGCACAGATACGCAGTATTTT.

Remarks on this clone: The same CDR3 can be traced to other DNA sequences in this sample. The V call is TRBV7-8, the J call TRBJ2-7; the D is unclear. Germline CDR1 is SGHVS and CDR2 is FQNEAQ. The CDR3 length is 12 residues. The ends were cut back, 1 base at V and 0 bases at J, with 1 base in the middle. CDR3 sequence (DNA): TGTGCCAGCAGCTTAGTCTCCTACGAGCAGTACTTC. Residues: CASSLVSYEQYF.

The chain employs TRBV5-1 and TRBJ2-2, with D hard to call. The CDR3 sequence is 14 residues long. V lost 2 bases, J lost 5 bases, and 10 bases lay in between. The germline gives CDR1 SGHRS, CDR2 YFSETQ. In nucleotides, the CDR3 is TGCGCCAGCAGCTTCATAACGGAAACCGGGGAGCTGTTTTTT. As protein: CASSFITETGELFF.